The rows below give T cell receptor beta chains drawn from one sample of a study of blood T cells in healthy people across ages. TCRdb reprocessed the 5' RACE reads with MiXCR, giving one entry per CDR3 protein. The sample includes about 1.1 million distinct CDR3 sequences, 35% to 40% seen only once; the top ten take approximately 14%. Sequenced sample: blood. These receptors all stem from a man between 18 and 29 years old in good health. Each CDR3 is given with its conserved first and last residue. D genes are given only for firm matches. Some rows mark clone size as missing; the rest say once, few, many or name a class of expanded clone.

few - TRBJ1-4 TRBV5-5 TGTGCCAGCAGCTTGGTACGCGGGACACCTAATGAAAAACTGTTTTTT CASSLVRGTPNEKLFF
many - TRBJ2-1 TRBV4-2 TGTGCCAGCAGCCAAGAGCACTACAATGAGCAGTTCTTC CASSQEHYNEQFF
- TRBD2 TRBJ2-4 TRBV7-2 TGTGCCAGCAGCCTAGGGACTAGCGGGGGACAAAACATTCAGTACTTC CASSLGTSGGQNIQYF
few - TRBJ1-1 TRBV7-9 TGTGCCAGCAGCACGAGACAGGTGAACACTGAAGCTTTCTTT CASSTRQVNTEAFF
- - TRBJ1-1 TRBV6-1 TGTGCCAGCAGTCACGGAACGGAAATGAACACTGAAGCTTTCTTT CASSHGTEMNTEAFF
- - TRBJ2-7 TRBV18 TGTGCCAGCTCACCACCGGAGGGGAACGAGCAGTACTTC CASSPPEGNEQYF
few - TRBJ1-6 TRBV21-1 TGTGCCAGCAGCAAGGTCGATGGATATAATTCACCCCTCCACTTT CASSKVDGYNSPLHF
- - TRBJ1-1 TRBV29-1 TGCAGCGTTGCCTCCGACCGGACAGTGAACACTGAAGCTTTCTTT CSVASDRTVNTEAFF
- - TRBJ2-3 TRBV12-3/TRBV12-4 TGTGCCACCCGTTCGGGCGCAGATACGCAGTATTTT CATRSGADTQYF
- TRBD2 TRBJ2-3 TRBV5-1 TGCGCCAGCAGCTTGAGTGTGCGGGGGGCCGGGGCAGATACGCAGTATTTT CASSLSVRGAGADTQYF
once - TRBJ2-6 TRBV4-3 TGCGCCAGCAGCCAAGATCTGGGCTCTGGGGCCAACGTCCTGACTTTC CASSQDLGSGANVLTF
few - TRBJ1-4 TRBV7-9 TGTGCCAGCAGCTTAGCGCGGACGCGAACTAATGAAAAACTGTTTTTT CASSLARTRTNEKLFF
few - TRBJ1-6 TRBV7-9 TGTGCCAGCAGCTTCTACGGGACTGAGTCACCCCTCCACTTT CASSFYGTESPLHF
- - TRBJ1-2 TRBV4-1 TGCGCCAGCAGCCAAGATCTATTAAGGGGAGGCTACACCTTC CASSQDLLRGGYTF
- - TRBJ2-7 TRBV6-2/TRBV6-3 TGTGCCAGCGGGCTTCTTTACAATGAGCAGTACTTC CASGLLYNEQYF
once TRBD1 TRBJ2-1 TRBV20-1 TGCAGTGCCCCCGGACAGGGAAAGAATGAGCAGTTCTTC CSAPGQGKNEQFF
- - TRBJ1-6 TRBV7-9 TGTGCCAGCAGCTTAGCCTATTCTCAGAGGGGTGAAGCTAATTCACCCCTCCACTTT CASSLAYSQRGEANSPLHF
- TRBD1 TRBJ2-1 TRBV20-1 TGCAGTGCTAGAGCGGACAGGGGGCTCAATGAGCAGTTCTTC CSARADRGLNEQFF
many - TRBJ2-1 TRBV6-2/TRBV6-3 TGTGCCAGCAGTTCAATCGGGGCGTCCTACAATGAGCAGTTCTTC CASSSIGASYNEQFF
- TRBD1 TRBJ2-7 TRBV5-6 TGTGCCAGCAGCTTTCGGAGACAGGGGGTCTCGAGCTCCTACAATGAGCAGTACTTC CASSFRRQGVSSSYNEQYF
- TRBD1 TRBJ1-2 TRBV20-1 TGCAGTGCTATCACCCCGGACAGGGGGATTGGTGGCTACACCTTC CSAITPDRGIGGYTF
- - TRBJ2-3 TRBV4-1 TGCGCCAGCAGCCAACTTAGCAGCACAGATACGCAGTATTTT CASSQLSSTDTQYF
- - TRBJ2-4 TRBV7-6 TGTGCCAGCAGCCGTGGGGGAGGTTCGAACATTCAGTACTTC CASSRGGGSNIQYF
- TRBD2 TRBJ2-1 TRBV6-6 TGTGCCAGCAGTTACGCCGGGACTAGCGGAGCCTACAATGAGCAGTTCTTC CASSYAGTSGAYNEQFF
- - TRBJ1-1 TRBV12-3/TRBV12-4 TGTGCCAGCAGTTTAGGGTACGGACAGAGGAACACTGAAGCTTTCTTT CASSLGYGQRNTEAFF
- TRBD2 TRBJ2-1 TRBV20-1 TGCAGTGCTGGGCCTTCGGGACTAGCCTACAATGAGCAGTTCTTC CSAGPSGLAYNEQFF
few TRBD2 TRBJ2-5 TRBV29-1 TGCAGCGTTGTCATCCCGCGACTAGCGGGGATCTTACAAGAGACCCAGTACTTC CSVVIPRLAGILQETQYF
many TRBD2 TRBJ2-1 TRBV27 TGTGCCAGCAGTTTGACTAGCGGGGTATACAATGAGCAGTTCTTC CASSLTSGVYNEQFF
- TRBD2 TRBJ2-5 TRBV6-5 TGTGCCAGCAGTTCTACCGGGACTAGCGGGGGAACTGGGACCCAGTACTTC CASSSTGTSGGTGTQYF
- - TRBJ1-2 TRBV29-1 TGCAGCGTTGTAGGGGGGACCGGGCCCCAAGTCGGGGGCTACACCTTC CSVVGGTGPQVGGYTF
few TRBD1 TRBJ1-5 TRBV4-1 TGCGCCAGCAGCCAAGATCGGGGAAGAGACAGGGGGCTATTGAGGAATCAGCCCCAGCATTTT CASSQDRGRDRGLLRNQPQHF
- TRBD2 TRBJ2-3 TRBV20-1 TGCAGTGCTAGCCCTCGACTAGCGGGGACAGATACGCAGTATTTT CSASPRLAGTDTQYF
- - TRBJ2-7 TRBV7-9 TGTGCCAGCAGAAACGAATTCAATGAGCAGTACTTC CASRNEFNEQYF
once TRBD2 TRBJ2-3 TRBV9 TGTGCCAGCAGCGAGGGGGGGGGGACTAGACAGTATTTT CASSEGGGTRQYF
- TRBD1 TRBJ2-6 TRBV6-1 TGTGCCTGCAGAAGGGACAGGGGGCATGTTTCGATCTCTGGGGCCAACGTCCTGACTTTC CACRRDRGHVSISGANVLTF
- - TRBJ2-3 TRBV14 TGTGCCAGCAGCCAGTTCGGGGATACGCAGTATTTT CASSQFGDTQYF
many - TRBJ2-5 TRBV28 TGTGCCAGCAGTCGTGATGAGACCCAGTACTTC CASSRDETQYF
- - TRBJ1-1 TRBV9 TGTGCCAGCAGCGTTAACAGAGTGAACACTGAAGCTTTCTTT CASSVNRVNTEAFF
- TRBD1 TRBJ2-1 TRBV9 TGTGCCAGCAGCGTAGGGGGACAGGATATCTACAATGAGCAGTTCTTC CASSVGGQDIYNEQFF
- TRBD1 TRBJ1-1 TRBV4-1 TGCGCCAGCAGCCAAGCTAGACAGGGTCTATCGAACACTGAAGCTTTCTTT CASSQARQGLSNTEAFF
- - TRBJ1-2 TRBV6-1 TGTGCCAGCAGAAGGATAACAACTAACTATGGCTACACCTTC CASRRITTNYGYTF
- - TRBJ1-6 TRBV12-3/TRBV12-4 TGTGCCAGCAGTTTTTCGGGGTCTAATTCACCCCTCCACTTT CASSFSGSNSPLHF
- - TRBJ1-1 TRBV7-6 TGTGCCAGCAGCCCCCGGGACTGGGGGCGAGACACTGAAGCTTTCTTT CASSPRDWGRDTEAFF
- - TRBJ1-2 TRBV6-6 TGTGCCAGCAGGGATGGACTAGCGGATTATGGCTACACCTTC CASRDGLADYGYTF
once - TRBJ1-1 TRBV7-9 TGTGCCAGCAGCTTACACCAGAGTAACACTGAAGCTTTCTTT CASSLHQSNTEAFF
few TRBD2 TRBJ2-3 TRBV6-1 TGTGCCAGCAGTGACCCGGGACTAGCGGGGGGCGCAGATACGCAGTATTTT CASSDPGLAGGADTQYF
- - TRBJ2-2 TRBV6-2/TRBV6-3 TGTGCCAGCAGTTACCCCCTGGCGGGGACCGGGGAGCTGTTTTTT CASSYPLAGTGELFF
- TRBD2 TRBJ2-1 TRBV4-3 TGCGCCAGCAGCCAAGTTAGCGGGGGTGGCTATGAGCAGTTCTTC CASSQVSGGGYEQFF
- - TRBJ2-7 TRBV29-1 TGCAGCGTTGTGGGGGAGATTTACGAGCAGTACTTC CSVVGEIYEQYF
- - TRBJ2-2 TRBV9 TGTGCCAGCAGCACGGGACTGACGAACACCGGGGAGCTGTTTTTT CASSTGLTNTGELFF